The next 7 T cell receptor beta chains were all read from a single sample in a study of radiotherapy plus CTLA-4 blockade in lung cancer. The data were produced by immunoSEQ multiplex PCR, yet TCRdb's version contains in-frame clones alone and is incomplete. Among 65,000 to 85,000 clones listed, approximately 76% were seen once. Sequencing used peripheral blood, obtained from a patient treated with radiotherapy plus ipilimumab. The receptors shown here come from a human donor with non-small cell lung cancer whose response to radiotherapy plus ipilimumab could not be evaluated. Some clones in this sample may be carry-over from other donors' samples.

V and J are TRBV5-6 and TRBJ2-5, with TRBD2 as a possible D gene (5 bases). The CDR3 is made up of 13 amino acids. Deletions cut 5 bases from V and 12 bases from J, with 20 bases between. Germline V gene sequence: CDR1 SGHDT, CDR2 YYEEEE. The CDR3 DNA is TGTGCCAGCAGACCTCGGACCTCCCTCGGGGAGTACTTC. Translating gives CASRPRTSLGEYF.

The chain links TRBV9 to TRBJ1-2, with TRBD1 as a possible D gene (6 bases). The germline gives CDR1 SGDLS, CDR2 YYNGEE. The CDR3 spans 15 residues. Trimming took 5 bases from V and 4 from J, leaving 18 bases between them. This CDR3 reads CASSPAGGGGYGYTF. In DNA form, the CDR3 reads TGTGCCAGCAGTCCTGCGGGGGGCGGAGGCTATGGCTACACCTTC.

The rearrangement uses TRBV7-9 and TRBJ2-7, with 7 bases aligning to TRBD2. The V segment lost 2 bases and the J segment 1 base; nucleotides outside the gene matches: 8. The germline V gene encodes CDR1 SEHNR and CDR2 FQNEAQ (reference sequence). This CDR3 has 16 residues. CDR3 nucleotides: TGTGCCAGCAGCTTACGAGCGGGGTCGGTGTCCTACGAGCAGTACTTC. It codes for CASSLRAGSVSYEQYF.

The chain has TRBV7-9 and TRBJ2-1; 9 bases agree with TRBD2. The CDR3 is made up of 16 amino acids. V gave up 1 base and J gave up 9 bases; unmatched junction bases: 10. From germline, CDR1 is SEHNR and CDR2 FQNEAQ (reference sequence). In DNA form, the CDR3 reads TGTGCCAGCAGCTTAGGCGGTGCGGGGGGGCCTGGTGAGCAGTTCTTC. Translated, it gives CASSLGGAGGPGEQFF.

V is TRBV6-5 and J is TRBJ2-7; 9 bases line up with TRBD1. Germline assignment: CDR1 MNHEY and CDR2 SVGAGI. V trimming: 5 bases; J trimming: 2 bases; junction bases outside the gene matches: 4. The CDR3 sequence is 14 residues long. CDR3 protein: CASSKTGGAYEQYF. The CDR3 coding sequence is TGTGCCAGCAGTAAGACAGGGGGAGCCTACGAGCAGTACTTC.

The chain couples TRBV6-5 to TRBJ1-1, with a tentative D call TRBD1 (6 bases). Germline lookup yields CDR1 MNHEY and CDR2 SVGAGI. V was shortened by 6 bases and J by 2 bases, with 13 bases between the two germline ends. The CDR3 totals 14 residues. CDR3 nucleotide sequence: TGTGCCAGCAGCCACCTACAGGGAAACACTGAAGCTTTCTTT. It codes for CASSHLQGNTEAFF.

In this sample, this clone turned up once. The CDR3 sequence is CASSSLGQENSPLHF. CDR3 sequence (DNA): TGTGCCAGCAGCTCCTTAGGACAGGAGAATTCACCCCTCCACTTT. The chain carries TRBV9 and TRBJ1-6; 7 nucleotides line up with TRBD1. Germline CDR1 and CDR2: SGDLS and YYNGEE. V was clipped by 4 bases and J by 7 bases; unmatched bases: 8. This CDR3 region has 15 residues.